This TCR beta chain originates from a study of STAT5B mutations in CD4+ large granular lymphocyte leukemia. Study-wide results and caveats: Main leukemic clonotypes were patient-specific, but roughly 23% appeared at low frequency elsewhere. Compared with healthy controls (2/35), patient top clones favored TRBV06 (8/27).

The germline CDR1 and CDR2 sequences are SQVTM and ANQGSEA. Trimming left V 6 bases short and J 1 base short, with 12 bases between. There are 13 residues in the CDR3. A remark on this clone: No antigen is known for it.

Per the original data handling: The detection floor for productive clonotype frequency was 2.59 x 10-5. Produced via immunoSEQ multiplex PCR; TCRdb's table is partial and in-frame only. V, J and clone size reflect that table, while D and trimming were determined from the DNA. This table holds fewer than 40,000 clones, more than 65% found once. Specimen: CD4+ T cells from blood buffy coats. The TCR was taken from a human donor in good health. This chain uses TRBV29-1 with TRBJ1-1; D is possibly TRBD1 (6 bases). The CDR3 here is CSVSRGSNTEAFF. As DNA, the CDR3 is TGCAGCGTCTCCAGGGGATCGAACACTGAAGCTTTCTTT.